The table lists the clone carrying this T cell receptor (beta chain) with a few counts. The sample contains more than one DNA sequence encoding this CDR3. The V and J ends lost 2 bases and 4 bases respectively, with 0 bases between them. The CDR3 totals 11 residues. This sample is drawn from a study of control samples from healthy donors and cancer patients. Generated by immunoSEQ multiplex PCR, the TCRdb table keeps only in-frame clones and is missing some. Among about 160,000 clones, just over 90% were seen once, and the ten largest hold over 3.5%. The TCR sequence derives from a woman aged 55-69 years in good health. The sample taken for sequencing was blood. This chain connects TRBV12-3 or TRBV12-4 to TRBJ2-1; D gene ambiguous. Here the CDR3 DNA reads TGTGCCAGCAGTTTATACAATGAGCAGTTCTTC. It specifies CASSLYNEQFF.